The entry below gives a single TCR beta chain sequence along with its context. Regarding treatment: about 20 received Ad26.COV2.S at low or high dose, single or two shots; 5 received placebo; per-sample allocation not given. Sampling was performed 63 days after the first vaccine or placebo injection. SARS-CoV-2 spike from the Wuhan strain was encoded by the vaccine, an Ad26 vector. The record originates from a study of Ad26.COV2.S vaccination and SARS-CoV-2 variants. Study context: The vaccine Ad26.COV2.S was put into the muscle once, or twice with 56 days between.

The CDR3 covers 11 residues. V lost 0 bases and J 8 bases, leaving 7 bases between the germline ends. The germline CDR1 and CDR2 sequences are SQVTM and ANQGSEA. Clones were read by immunoSEQ multiplex PCR, and TCRdb kept only the in-frame ones, dropping some. The table has hundreds of thousands of clones, 90% seen once; the top ten hold 12%. The starting material was peripheral blood, obtained in a trial of Ad26.COV2.S vaccine versus placebo. This receptor was identified in a person between 18 and 59 years old who received the Ad26.COV2.S COVID-19 vaccine or a placebo. The rearrangement uses TRBV29-1 and TRBJ1-2; D ambiguous. The CDR3 loop is CSVEEQWGYTF. DNA of the CDR3: TGCAGCGTTGAAGAGCAGTGGGGCTACACCTTC.